Listed here are 32 T cell receptor beta chains from one sample, sequenced in a study of response to subunit inactivated influenza vaccine. TCRdb itself ran the RT-PCR reads through MiXCR, one entry per CDR3 protein. Here the sample spans about 540,000 distinct CDR3 sequences, approximately 14% being singletons. Here the sequenced sample was PBMCs from blood, taken 12 days after vaccination. These receptors were obtained from a man aged 45 to 65 who received an inactivated influenza vaccine.

There are a few counts of this clonotype. V gene TRBV20-1 combines with J gene TRBJ2-2, with D possibly TRBD1 on 6 matching bases. Trimming took 5 bases from V and 5 from J, leaving 12 bases between them. This CDR3 is built from 13 residues. Per germline, CDR1 DFQATT and CDR2 SNEGSKA (reference sequence). In DNA form, the CDR3 reads TGCAGTGCTCCTTCAGGGGTAACCGGGGAGCTGTTTTTT. This codes for CSAPSGVTGELFF.

CDR3 in amino acids: CASSSGTPYNEQFF. CDR3 sequence (DNA): TGCGCCAGCAGCTCGGGGACCCCCTACAATGAGCAGTTCTTC. The chain combines TRBV5-1 with TRBJ2-1; D is possibly TRBD1 or TRBD2 (5 bases each). Germline CDR1 is SGHRS and CDR2 is YFSETQ. Trimming cost V 3 bases and J 2 bases, with 9 bases left between them. This CDR3 has 14 residues.

This clonotype was observed a few times. V usage is TRBV7-9 and J usage is TRBJ2-1; D uncertain. Trimming cost V 1 base and J 14 bases, with 12 bases left between them. CDR3 length: 12 residues. Germline V gives CDR1 SEHNR, CDR2 FQNEAQ (reference sequence). This chain's CDR3 is CASSLGTEPEFF. DNA for the CDR3: TGTGCCAGCAGCTTAGGTACAGAACCGGAGTTCTTC.

This clonotype showed up just a few times. The chain is built from TRBV6-1 and TRBJ1-1; D not resolved. CDR3 length: 13 residues. Germline CDR1 is MNHNS and CDR2 is SASEGT. V was cut by 6 bases and J by 7 bases, with 15 bases left in between. The CDR3 protein is CASSETGVSEAFF. In DNA, the CDR3 is TGTGCCAGCAGCGAAACCGGGGTGAGTGAAGCTTTCTTT.

This clonotype was seen more than once but under ten times. The chain couples TRBV7-9 to TRBJ2-3; D gene uncertain. The CDR3 covers 16 residues. Trimming stripped 2 bases from V and 4 bases from J, with 16 bases between. Germline CDR1 SEHNR, CDR2 FQNEAQ (reference sequence). In nucleotides, the CDR3 is TGTGCCAGCAGCTTAATAGGTTCCTCTCCCTCAGATACGCAGTATTTT. Its protein product is CASSLIGSSPSDTQYF.

This clonotype was recorded a few times. This rearrangement joins TRBV2 to TRBJ2-7; D gene ambiguous. Trimming left V 6 bases short and J 1 base short, with 7 bases between. This CDR3 spans 12 amino acids. Germline V gene sequence: CDR1 SNHLY, CDR2 FYNNEI. CDR3 DNA: TGTGCCAGCAGAGGAACGTCCTACGAGCAGTACTTC. Residues: CASRGTSYEQYF.

This clonotype was detected only a few times. This chain links TRBV5-1 with TRBJ1-2; 9 bases map to TRBD1. CDR1 SGHRS and CDR2 YFSETQ come from the germline V gene. V lost 1 base and J lost 4; bases outside the gene matches: 29. The CDR3 totals 23 residues. CDR3 loop: CASSLRPNRGRVPWGLGSYGYTF. CDR3 nucleotides: TGCGCCAGCAGCTTGCGACCTAACAGGGGGCGCGTTCCTTGGGGCTTGGGAAGCTATGGCTACACCTTC.

The rearrangement links TRBV15 to TRBJ2-1, with 11 bases matching TRBD2. This CDR3 region has 14 residues. Trimming at V came to 8 bases and at J to 8 bases, leaving 8 bases not matched to a gene. From germline, CDR1 is LNHNV and CDR2 YYDKDF (reference sequence). The CDR3 protein is CATVRTSGGYEQFF. For the CDR3, the DNA is TGTGCCACCGTAAGAACTAGCGGGGGTTATGAGCAGTTCTTC.

This clonotype has a handful of counts. The gene calls are TRBV4-2 and TRBJ1-3, with D unclear. Germline V gene data show CDR1 as LGHNA and CDR2 as YNFKEQ. The CDR3 runs 16 residues. V was shortened by 1 base and J by 4 bases, with 14 bases between the two germline ends. The CDR3 protein is CASSQAVGSGGNTIYF. For the CDR3, the DNA is TGTGCCAGCAGCCAAGCGGTGGGGTCCGGGGGAAACACCATATATTTT.

This clonotype was seen many times. The chain employs TRBV15 and TRBJ2-2; D not resolved. Trimming took 1 base from V and 5 from J, leaving 14 bases between them. The CDR3 length is 16 residues. From germline, CDR1 is LNHNV and CDR2 YYDKDF (reference sequence). CDR3: CATSRGGSARTGELFF. CDR3 nucleotide sequence: TGTGCCACCAGCAGAGGAGGATCGGCCCGGACCGGGGAGCTGTTTTTT.

The sample holds a few counts of this clonotype. The chain couples TRBV4-1 to TRBJ1-3, with 7 bases identical to TRBD1. The length of the CDR3 is 16 residues. Germline lookup yields CDR1 MGHRA and CDR2 YSYEKL. Trimming took 0 bases from V and 0 from J; bases not matched to a gene: 2. The CDR3 DNA sequence: TGCGCCAGCAGCCAAGAGGGACAGCGCTCTGGAAACACCATATATTTT. Amino acids: CASSQEGQRSGNTIYF.

The chain combines TRBV11-2 with TRBJ1-2; D unclear. CDR3 length equals 16 residues. V lost 4 bases and J 5 bases, leaving 20 bases between the germline ends. The germline V gene has CDR1 SGHAT and CDR2 FQNNGV. The CDR3 is CASSSRPRVQGYGYTF. The CDR3 bases are TGTGCCAGCAGCTCAAGGCCTCGGGTTCAAGGATATGGCTACACCTTC.

V usage is TRBV28 and J usage is TRBJ2-1, with a possible D match to TRBD2 (7 bases). The length of the CDR3 is 16 residues. Trimming stripped 5 bases from V and 5 bases from J, with 19 bases between. Looked up from germline, CDR1 is MDHEN and CDR2 is SYDVKM. The CDR3, as DNA: TGTGCCAGCAGTCCACAGGGACTAATGGGCAACAATGAGCAGTTCTTC. Protein sequence: CASSPQGLMGNNEQFF.

A few counts support this clonotype. The chain uses TRBV7-2 and TRBJ1-3; D ambiguous. The CDR3 runs to 16 residues. Germline V gene sequence: CDR1 SGHTA, CDR2 FQGNSA. The V end was cut by 1 base, the J end by 4 bases, with 14 bases between. This CDR3 reads CASSLEVGRWGNTIYF. For the CDR3, the DNA is TGTGCCAGCAGCTTAGAGGTTGGGCGTTGGGGAAACACCATATATTTT.

This clonotype was observed a handful of times. V gene TRBV12-3 or TRBV12-4 combines with J gene TRBJ2-7; 8 nucleotides line up with TRBD2. The CDR3 has 12 amino acids. V shed 6 bases and J 13 bases; nucleotides not matched to a gene: 11. The CDR3 here is CASREGTGGTYF. In DNA form, the CDR3 reads TGTGCCAGCAGGGAAGGGACGGGAGGGACCTACTTC.

This clonotype was observed many times. The J gene is TRBJ2-5, the V gene TRBV7-2; D is unresolved. V was shortened by 5 bases and J by 4 bases, with 8 bases between the two germline ends. Germline V gene data show CDR1 as SGHTA and CDR2 as FQGNSA. CDR3 length: 12 residues. This CDR3 is CASSKASETQYF. CDR3 sequence (DNA): TGTGCCAGCAGCAAAGCCTCAGAGACCCAGTACTTC.

This rearrangement joins TRBV12-3 or TRBV12-4 to TRBJ1-2, with 7 bases fitting TRBD1. The CDR3 has 15 amino acids. J was trimmed by 5 bases and V by 3 bases; bases with no gene match: 9. This CDR3 is CASSFLTGEGYGYTF. The CDR3 DNA sequence: TGTGCCAGCAGTTTCCTAACAGGGGAGGGGTATGGCTACACCTTC.

The V and J genes are TRBV4-3 and TRBJ2-3, with 13 nucleotides matching TRBD2. The CDR3 runs 18 residues. J lost 4 bases, V lost 0 bases, and 7 bases had no gene match. The germline V gene encodes CDR1 LGHNA and CDR2 YSLEER. The chain's CDR3 is CASSQDLGLAGVADTQYF. CDR3 nucleotides: TGCGCCAGCAGCCAAGATCTCGGACTAGCGGGAGTGGCAGATACGCAGTATTTT.

This chain's CDR3 is CAWSRSTDTQYF. The CDR3 DNA sequence: TGTGCCTGGAGTAGAAGCACAGATACGCAGTATTTT. The chain links TRBV30 to TRBJ2-3; D is unresolved. Trimming took off 2 bases at V and 0 bases at J, with 3 bases between the two ends. Germline V gene data show CDR1 as GTSNPN and CDR2 as SVGIG (reference sequence). CDR3 length: 12 residues.

CDR3 sequence (DNA): TGTGCCAGCAGTCAATCCTGGGGACAAGAGACCCAGTACTTC. Protein sequence: CASSQSWGQETQYF. This rearrangement joins TRBV12-3 or TRBV12-4 to TRBJ2-5; unclear D gene. Trimming took off 5 bases at V and 2 bases at J, with 12 bases between the two ends. The CDR3 sequence is 14 residues long.

This clonotype has ten or more counts. The gene calls are TRBV7-9 and TRBJ2-1; 8 bases map to TRBD1. CDR1 and CDR2 from the germline V gene are SEHNR and FQNEAQ (reference sequence). V lost 5 bases and J lost 14; bases outside the gene matches: 17. The CDR3 is made up of 15 amino acids. CDR3 amino acids: CASSQMTGEGVMKFF. DNA for the CDR3: TGTGCCAGCAGCCAAATGACAGGGGAAGGAGTGATGAAGTTCTTC.

The CDR3 loop reads CASSFSLTGDYNEQFF. The CDR3 nucleotides are TGTGCCAGCAGCTTTTCATTAACAGGGGACTACAATGAGCAGTTCTTC. This rearrangement joins TRBV7-2 to TRBJ2-1; 7 nucleotides agree with TRBD1. After removal of 3 bases from V and 3 bases from J, the junction contained 8 bases not matched to a gene. This CDR3 spans 16 amino acids. CDR1 SGHTA and CDR2 FQGNSA come from the germline V gene. The variable domain in full, with the rest retrieved from reference TRBV7-2 and TRBJ2-1, is GAGVSQSPSNKVTEKGKDVELRCDPISGHTALYWYRQSLGQGLEFLIYFQGNSAPDKSGLPSDRFSAERTGGSVSTLTIQRTQQEDSAVYLCASSFSLTGDYNEQFFGPGTRLTVL.

This clonotype was recorded at least ten times. This chain connects TRBV12-3 or TRBV12-4 to TRBJ1-2; D gene ambiguous. CDR3 length: 13 residues. V was shortened by 6 bases and J by 0 bases, with 8 bases between the two germline ends. CDR3 in amino acids: CASRQSTNYGYTF. The DNA of the CDR3 is TGTGCCAGCAGACAGAGCACTAACTATGGCTACACCTTC.

The sample holds a few counts of this clonotype. The V and J genes are TRBV5-1 and TRBJ2-5; 8 bases are shared with TRBD1. The CDR3 totals 15 residues. Trimming cost V 4 bases and J 4 bases; bases outside gene matches: 9. Per germline, CDR1 SGHRS and CDR2 YFSETQ. CDR3 nucleotides: TGCGCCAGCAGCAGACAGGGGAATCTGGGAGAGACCCAGTACTTC. Translated, it gives CASSRQGNLGETQYF.

This clonotype was counted between two and nine times. This CDR3 reads CASSESGRGNSPLHF. The CDR3 bases are TGTGCCAGCAGTGAATCTGGCAGGGGGAATTCACCCCTCCACTTT. The chain is built from TRBV25-1 and TRBJ1-6; 7 bases line up with TRBD1. This CDR3 is 15 amino acids long. Germline CDR1 MGHDK, CDR2 SYGVNS. Trimming took 1 base from V and 7 from J; bases not matched to a gene: 4.

In this sample, this clonotype turned up a few times. This sequence joins TRBV20-1 and TRBJ2-7, with a weak D call TRBD1 (6 bases). This CDR3 contains 15 residues. Looked up from germline, CDR1 is DFQATT and CDR2 is SNEGSKA (reference sequence). V gave up 3 bases and J gave up 0 bases, with 15 bases separating them. The CDR3 reads CSASLGAQSSYEQYF. In DNA, the CDR3 is TGCAGTGCTAGCTTGGGGGCCCAAAGCTCCTACGAGCAGTACTTC.

The chain carries TRBV12-3 or TRBV12-4 and TRBJ1-1; D is unclear. V was shortened by 7 bases and J by 1 base, with 13 bases between the two germline ends. CDR3 length equals 14 residues. CDR3 region: CASIPGLGNTEAFF. The CDR3 DNA sequence: TGTGCCAGCATCCCGGGCCTGGGGAACACTGAAGCTTTCTTT.

This clonotype was counted a few times. This chain joins TRBV18 and TRBJ2-1, with unresolved D. Germline assignment: CDR1 KGHSH and CDR2 LQKENI. The CDR3 contains 14 residues. V shed 3 bases and J shed 5 bases, with 11 bases lying between them. DNA for the CDR3: TGTGCCAGCTCACCTTTCGTGGAGAACAATGAGCAGTTCTTC. This sequence encodes CASSPFVENNEQFF.

The table lists this clonotype with a few counts. The V gene is TRBV20-1, the J gene TRBJ2-7; 7 nucleotides match TRBD1. The ends lost 0 bases at V and 1 base at J; junction bases unmatched: 3. Germline V gives CDR1 DFQATT, CDR2 SNEGSKA (reference sequence). The CDR3 runs to 14 residues. The CDR3 spells CSAREDRTSYEQYF. The CDR3 DNA reads as TGCAGTGCTAGAGAGGACAGGACTTCCTACGAGCAGTACTTC.

This clonotype has just a few counts. The chain has TRBV24-1 and TRBJ2-1; D is unresolved. CDR3 length: 12 residues. Trimming took 4 bases from V and 5 from J, leaving 5 bases between them. The germline CDR1 and CDR2 sequences are KGHDR and SFDVKD. DNA for the CDR3: TGTGCCACCAGTGAGGGAAACAATGAGCAGTTCTTC. It specifies CATSEGNNEQFF.

This clonotype has just a few counts. This rearrangement joins TRBV10-3 to TRBJ2-7, with a weak D call TRBD2 (5 bases). Germline CDR1 ENHRY, CDR2 SYGVKD. The germline V and J ends were trimmed by 5 bases and 6 bases, with 11 bases remaining between them. The CDR3 spans 12 residues. CDR3 bases: TGTGCCATCAGTCAACCGGACTCCGAGCAGTACTTC. Encoded protein: CAISQPDSEQYF.

This clonotype was observed a few times. The CDR3 DNA reads TGTGCCAGCAGCAGATGGGAGGGTCACGAGCAGTACTTC. Its translation: CASSRWEGHEQYF. This chain links TRBV3-1 with TRBJ2-7, with 7 bases matching TRBD2. Germline V CDR1 and CDR2: LGHDT, YNNKEL (reference sequence). This CDR3 spans 13 amino acids. V shed 5 bases, J shed 5 bases, and the junction held 6 bases outside the gene matches.